This TCR beta chain appears in the sequencing data of a study of cytomegalovirus exposure and HLA in healthy donors. Study-wide context: As an earlier analysis found, about 179 million T cells yielded around 110 million unique TCR beta sequences. Overall study results and limits: Reports showed the classifier diagnosing cytomegalovirus status with high specificity and sensitivity. Later work showed greater clonal expansion in HLA-associated TCR beta chains than in equally common others.

Comment on this clone: The antigen is unknown.

The CDR3 consists of 14 residues. V lost 1 base, J lost 3 bases, and 9 bases lay in between. Per germline, CDR1 LNHDA and CDR2 SQIVND (reference sequence). The study ran its PCR with 60 Vbeta and 13 Jbeta primers. Clones were sequenced by immunoSEQ multiplex PCR, and TCRdb holds only the in-frame ones, with some missing. Here the sample spans roughly 150,000 clones, 60% to 80% being singletons. This rearrangement joins TRBV19 to TRBJ1-1; D perhaps matches TRBD1 (6 bases). The material sequenced was PBMCs. The TCR originated in a male donor in good health and CMV-seronegative. This CDR3 reads CASSIVRGYTEAFF. DNA for the CDR3: TGTGCCAGTAGTATAGTCAGGGGATACACTGAAGCTTTCTTT.